The 29 T cell receptor beta chains listed next were all sequenced from one sample in a study of T cell changes during pregnancy in multiple sclerosis. TCRdb's table, derived via immunoSEQ multiplex PCR, lists solely in-frame clones and lacks some. The sample shows about 110,000 clones, 85% to 95% of them seen only once. Material: peripheral blood, obtained after pregnancy. These receptor sequences come from a female donor with multiple sclerosis, enrolled in a pregnancy study.

The chain employs TRBV7-8 and TRBJ2-5; a possible D gene is TRBD2 (6 bases). The CDR3 covers 15 residues. Germline V CDR1 and CDR2: SGHVS, FQNEAQ. The V end was cut by 7 bases, the J end by 2 bases, with 17 bases between. The CDR3 DNA reads as TGTGCCAGCAACTCAGCACTAGCTATACAAGAGACCCAGTACTTC. This gives the protein CASNSALAIQETQYF. Based on the CDR3 plus reference TRBV7-8 and TRBJ2-5, the full variable domain is GAGVSQSPRYKVAKRGQDVALRCDPISGHVSLFWYQQALGQGPEFLTYFQNEAQLDKSGLPSDRFFAERPEGSVSTLKIQRTQQEDSAVYLCASNSALAIQETQYFGPGTRLLVL.

The rearrangement uses TRBV6-5 and TRBJ2-1, with 14 nucleotides matching TRBD2. Trimming cost V 2 bases and J 8 bases; bases outside gene matches: 5. The CDR3 contains 16 residues. In germline, CDR1 is MNHEY, CDR2 SVGAGI. The CDR3 is CASSYPGTSGSYEQFF. DNA for the CDR3: TGTGCCAGCAGTTACCCTGGGACTAGCGGGAGTTATGAGCAGTTCTTC.

The chain is built from TRBV18 and TRBJ1-4, with D possibly matching TRBD1 (6 bases). Trimming shortened V by 1 base and J by 8 bases, and 14 bases separated the two germline ends. Germline assignment: CDR1 KGHSH and CDR2 LQKENI. This CDR3 contains 15 residues. CDR3 in amino acids: CASSPQQGRGEKLFF. CDR3 nucleotide sequence: TGTGCCAGCTCACCACAGCAGGGGAGAGGCGAAAAACTGTTTTTT.

The CDR3 DNA sequence: TGTGCCAGCAGCTCGGGACTAGCCGCAGATACGCAGTATTTT. Translated: CASSSGLAADTQYF. V and J are TRBV7-2 and TRBJ2-3; 9 bases agree with TRBD2. The CDR3 sequence is 14 residues long. Trimming removed 4 bases from V and 4 bases from J; junction bases left unmatched: 3. Per the germline V gene, CDR1 is SGHTA and CDR2 is FQGNSA.

The chain recombines TRBV18 with TRBJ1-6, with D possibly TRBD1 on 5 matching bases. CDR1 and CDR2 from the germline V gene are KGHSH and LQKENI. The germline V and J ends were trimmed by 2 bases and 5 bases, with 7 bases remaining between them. This CDR3 is built from 14 residues. The CDR3 region is CASSPGGDNSPLHF. The CDR3 DNA reads as TGTGCCAGCTCACCAGGAGGGGATAATTCACCCCTCCACTTT.

The rearrangement links TRBV6-5 to TRBJ1-4; D gene uncertain. The CDR3 loop spans 15 amino acids. V was pared by 6 bases and J by 0 bases, with 11 bases between. The germline gives CDR1 MNHEY, CDR2 SVGAGI. The CDR3 region is CASSYRLATNEKLFF. The DNA of the CDR3 is TGTGCCAGCAGCTACAGACTTGCAACTAATGAAAAACTGTTTTTT.

The chain combines TRBV5-4 with TRBJ2-3; D is unclear. This CDR3 is built from 14 residues. V was shortened by 0 bases and J by 6 bases, with 11 bases between the two germline ends. In germline, CDR1 is SGHNT, CDR2 YYREEE (reference sequence). In DNA, the CDR3 is TGTGCCAGCAGCTTGGAGATAGCTGTGGATACGCAGTATTTT. Translated: CASSLEIAVDTQYF.

This sequence joins TRBV27 and TRBJ2-3; 7 bases match TRBD2. Germline assignment: CDR1 MNHEY and CDR2 SMNVEV (reference sequence). V dropped 1 base and J dropped 2; count of bases not matched to a gene: 3. The CDR3 runs 15 residues. CDR3 DNA sequence: TGTGCCAGCAGTTTATGGGCGGGAGACACAGATACGCAGTATTTT. Encoded protein: CASSLWAGDTDTQYF.

The chain combines TRBV2 with TRBJ1-4, with 7 bases lining up with TRBD1. The CDR3 has 16 amino acids. The V gene end was trimmed by 6 bases and the J gene end by 8 bases; junction bases not matched to a gene: 15. Germline assignment: CDR1 SNHLY and CDR2 FYNNEI. The CDR3 bases are TGTGCCAGCAGAGATAGAGCCGGGACAGTAAGAGAAAAACTGTTTTTT. Translated, it gives CASRDRAGTVREKLFF.

This clone was seen once. The chain has TRBV7-9 and TRBJ1-2; TRBD1 agrees at 9 bases. CDR1 is SEHNR, CDR2 FQNEAQ, per germline (reference sequence). CDR3 size: 15 residues. Losses at the gene ends were 1 base for V and 4 bases for J; bases not matched to a gene: 4. CDR3 DNA: TGTGCCAGCAGCTTAGTAGGGACAGGGTTCTATGGCTACACCTTC. Amino acids: CASSLVGTGFYGYTF.

The CDR3 bases are TGTGCCATCAGTGCCGGGACAGGGGAATCTTCTGGGGCCAACGTCCTGACTTTC. Translated, it gives CAISAGTGESSGANVLTF. This chain connects TRBV10-3 to TRBJ2-6, with 10 bases matching TRBD1. The CDR3 runs to 18 residues. Germline V gene sequence: CDR1 ENHRY, CDR2 SYGVKD. V gave up 4 bases and J gave up 1 base; unmatched junction bases: 7.

This chain uses TRBV7-8 with TRBJ1-5; 8 nucleotides agree with TRBD1. The CDR3 loop spans 16 amino acids. Germline values: CDR1 SGHVS, CDR2 FQNEAQ. Losses at the gene ends were 0 bases for V and 5 bases for J; bases not matched to a gene: 6. The CDR3 coding sequence is TGTGCCAGCAGCTTAGCCAGGGGGCGACTCTATCAGCCCCAGCATTTT. This encodes CASSLARGRLYQPQHF.

The chain has TRBV6-1 and TRBJ1-3; D is ambiguous. CDR3 length equals 11 residues. Per the germline V gene, CDR1 is MNHNS and CDR2 is SASEGT. Deletions cut 4 bases from V and 6 bases from J, with 4 bases between. CDR3 sequence: CASSALNTIYF. CDR3 bases: TGTGCCAGCAGTGCTTTAAACACCATATATTTT.

This clone was counted between two and nine times. The V call is TRBV5-6, the J call TRBJ1-1; the D gene is possibly TRBD1 (5 bases). Germline V gives CDR1 SGHDT, CDR2 YYEEEE. V gave up 4 bases and J gave up 1 base, with 11 bases separating them. The CDR3 has 14 residues. In nucleotides, the CDR3 is TGTGCCAGCAGCGGGGACTCTGCGAACACTGAAGCTTTCTTT. This codes for CASSGDSANTEAFF.

A single count supports this clone. The chain uses TRBV27 and TRBJ1-4, with 8 bases that match TRBD1. Germline V CDR1 and CDR2: MNHEY, SMNVEV (reference sequence). The CDR3 consists of 15 residues. V lost 5 bases to trimming and J lost 8 bases; unmatched junction nucleotides: 10. In DNA, the CDR3 is TGTGCCAGCAGTCCTCAGGGGGCGGTGGGAGAAAAACTGTTTTTT. This encodes CASSPQGAVGEKLFF.

The gene calls are TRBV7-3 and TRBJ2-3; 9 positions match TRBD2. The CDR3 has 13 amino acids. Germline V gives CDR1 SGHTA, CDR2 FQGTGA. The J segment lost 4 bases and the V segment lost 8 bases, leaving 4 bases of the junction unmatched. In DNA, the CDR3 is TGTGCCAGCGGCGGGGGGGTGGCAGATACGCAGTATTTT. It translates to CASGGGVADTQYF.

The chain combines TRBV5-1 with TRBJ2-5; D is unclear. V lost 4 bases and J lost 4, with 8 bases in between. Looked up from germline, CDR1 is SGHRS and CDR2 is YFSETQ. The CDR3 extends over 12 amino acids. The CDR3 region is CASSLSRETQYF. CDR3 DNA sequence: TGCGCCAGCAGCCTTTCCCGAGAGACCCAGTACTTC.

J is TRBJ1-2 and V is TRBV30; 7 bases align to TRBD1. The CDR3 contains 13 residues. Trimming at V came to 3 bases and at J to 4 bases, leaving 5 bases not matched to a gene. Per germline, CDR1 GTSNPN and CDR2 SVGIG (reference sequence). CDR3 protein: CAWRKGQIYGYTF. CDR3 nucleotides: TGTGCCTGGAGAAAGGGACAGATCTATGGCTACACCTTC. Full variable domain (outside the CDR3, taken from reference TRBV30 and TRBJ1-2): SQTIHQWPATLVQPVGSPLSLECTVEGTSNPNLYWYRQAAGRGLQLLFYSVGIGQISSEVPQNLSASRPQDRQFILSSKKLLLSDSGFYLCAWRKGQIYGYTFGSGTRLTVV.

This clone was observed once. The genes are TRBV5-8 and TRBJ1-1, with 9 bases lining up with TRBD1. V was pared by 0 bases and J by 1 base, with 4 bases of the junction left unmatched. Germline V lookup: CDR1 SGHTS, CDR2 YDEGEE. The CDR3 runs 16 residues. Here the CDR3 DNA reads TGTGCCAGCAGCTTGGAGCTGGGACAGGGGAACACTGAAGCTTTCTTT. Protein sequence: CASSLELGQGNTEAFF. The variable domain in full, with the rest retrieved from reference TRBV5-8 and TRBJ1-1, is EAGVTQSPTHLIKTRGQQATLRCSPISGHTSVYWYQQALGLGLQFLLWYDEGEERNRGNFPPRFSGRQFPNYSSELNVNALELEDSALYLCASSLELGQGNTEAFFGQGTRLTVV.

The chain couples TRBV5-4 to TRBJ2-7; 8 bases are shared with TRBD1. Losses at the gene ends were 4 bases for V and 5 bases for J; bases not matched to a gene: 14. Germline V gene data show CDR1 as SGHNT and CDR2 as YYREEE (reference sequence). The CDR3 is 16 amino acids. The CDR3 sequence: CASSRGGGQGGHEQYF. The CDR3 DNA reads TGTGCCAGCAGCCGAGGCGGTGGACAGGGTGGGCACGAGCAGTACTTC.

The rearrangement links TRBV27 to TRBJ1-5; 7 positions match TRBD1. In germline, CDR1 is MNHEY, CDR2 SMNVEV (reference sequence). V shed 3 bases, J shed 4 bases, and the junction held 6 bases outside the gene matches. This CDR3 contains 15 residues. The CDR3 DNA sequence: TGTGCCAGCAGTTTCCAGGGGGTCGGAAATCAGCCCCAGCATTTT. Translation gives CASSFQGVGNQPQHF.

The V call is TRBV9, the J call TRBJ2-1, with D possibly TRBD1 on 5 matching bases. The CDR3 contains 16 residues. V lost 0 bases to trimming and J lost 4 bases, with 14 bases between them. The germline gives CDR1 SGDLS, CDR2 YYNGEE. In DNA, the CDR3 is TGTGCCAGCAGCGTAGGGGGCAGGGATACTTACAATGAGCAGTTCTTC. This translates into CASSVGGRDTYNEQFF.

The J gene is TRBJ2-1, the V gene TRBV5-1; TRBD2 aligns across 9 bases. Trimming cost V 2 bases and J 8 bases; bases outside gene matches: 8. Germline-derived CDR1 and CDR2 are SGHRS and YFSETQ. This CDR3 has 15 residues. CDR3 coding DNA: TGCGCCAGCAGCTTCCCCCGAGTAGCGGGAGATGAGCAGTTCTTC. Protein product: CASSFPRVAGDEQFF.

Here the CDR3 DNA reads TGTGCCAGCTTAGCGGAGGTGCGCGGGGAGCTGTTTTTT. It codes for CASLAEVRGELFF. The chain has TRBV19 and TRBJ2-2; TRBD2 might be the D (6 bases). Trimming cost V 9 bases and J 7 bases, with 15 bases left between them. The CDR3 sequence is 13 residues long. Looked up from germline, CDR1 is LNHDA and CDR2 is SQIVND (reference sequence).

This clone was seen a few times. The chain uses TRBV5-5 and TRBJ1-1, with TRBD1 identical over 7 bases. The CDR3 loop spans 14 amino acids. Germline V gene sequence: CDR1 SGHKS, CDR2 YYEKEE (reference sequence). V lost 4 bases to trimming and J lost 3 bases; unmatched junction nucleotides: 6. The CDR3 sequence: CASSRTTGYTEAFF. CDR3 coding DNA: TGTGCCAGCAGCAGGACGACAGGGTACACTGAAGCTTTCTTT.

The gene calls are TRBV25-1 and TRBJ1-1; maybe TRBD1 (5 bases). Per the germline V gene, CDR1 is MGHDK and CDR2 is SYGVNS. CDR3 length: 12 amino acids. V dropped 5 bases and J dropped 10 bases, with 14 bases sitting between them. The CDR3 DNA is TGTGCCAGCAGTACGGAACTTAGGGGAGCTTTCTTT. The encoded protein is CASSTELRGAFF.

This chain connects TRBV10-3 to TRBJ2-7, with 8 bases identical to TRBD2. CDR1 is ENHRY, CDR2 SYGVKD, per germline. The junction had 16 bases not matched to a gene; V was cut back by 5 bases and J by 10 bases. There are 15 residues in the CDR3. CDR3 nucleotide sequence: TGTGCCATCAGTAAACAGTTATCGACTAGCGCTAACCAGTACTTC. Translation gives CAISKQLSTSANQYF.

The chain joins TRBV7-6 to TRBJ1-3; 9 bases are shared with TRBD1. The length of the CDR3 is 15 residues. Looked up from germline, CDR1 is SGHVS and CDR2 is FNYEAQ. V was clipped by 3 bases and J by 2 bases; unmatched bases: 2. In DNA form, the CDR3 reads TGTGCCAGCAGCTTCACAGGGGGCACTGGAAACACCATATATTTT. It is translated as CASSFTGGTGNTIYF. Looking up the rest from reference TRBV7-6 and TRBJ1-3 gives the full variable domain: GAGVSQSPRYKVTKRGQDVALRCDPISGHVSLYWYRQALGQGPEFLTYFNYEAQQDKSGLPNDRFSAERPEGSISTLTIQRTEQRDSAMYRCASSFTGGTGNTIYFGEGSWLTVV.

The V and J genes are TRBV27 and TRBJ1-2; the D gene is possibly TRBD1 (5 bases). This CDR3 has 14 residues. Looked up from germline, CDR1 is MNHEY and CDR2 is SMNVEV (reference sequence). V dropped 3 bases and J dropped 5 bases, with 13 bases sitting between them. The CDR3 sequence: CASSLRQWDYGYTF. The CDR3 DNA reads TGTGCCAGCAGTTTGCGACAGTGGGATTATGGCTACACCTTC.